What follows are 21 T cell receptor beta chains derived from one specimen sequenced in a study of PD-L1 blockade in urothelial cancer. Time point noted: peripheral blood 6 weeks after treatment start. Data came from immunoSEQ multiplex PCR; TCRdb stores just in-frame clones and leaves some out. In the table there are about 120,000 clones, 80% to 90% of which are singletons. The sequences come from PBMCs, collected around atezolizumab (anti-PD-L1) treatment. These receptors all come from a man between 60 and 70 years old with urothelial cancer.

The chain is built from TRBV10-3 and TRBJ2-3; weak D call: TRBD2 (6 bases). V was trimmed by 4 bases and J by 5 bases, leaving 10 bases between them. Per germline, CDR1 ENHRY and CDR2 SYGVKD. The CDR3 contains 13 residues. For the CDR3, the DNA is TGTGCCATCAGTGCGGGAGTAGGAGATACGCAGTATTTT. It encodes CAISAGVGDTQYF.

This chain uses TRBV4-3 with TRBJ2-1, with D possibly TRBD1 on 6 matching bases. V dropped 5 bases and J dropped 7 bases, with 21 bases sitting between them. This CDR3 has 16 residues. CDR1 LGHNA and CDR2 YSLEER come from the germline V gene. Here the CDR3 reads CASSYRPQGIGNEQFF. The CDR3 nucleotides read TGCGCCAGCAGCTACCGTCCCCAGGGGATCGGAAATGAGCAGTTCTTC.

The V call is TRBV29-1, the J call TRBJ2-3; tentative D call: TRBD1 (6 bases). This CDR3 is built from 14 residues. Between the trimmed V and J ends, which lost 5 bases and 2 bases, there was a span of 14 bases. The germline V gene encodes CDR1 SQVTM and CDR2 ANQGSEA. The CDR3 bases are TGCAGCGTTCCAGGGGCCCTCCTCACAGATACGCAGTATTTT. Its translation is CSVPGALLTDTQYF.

The V and J genes are TRBV5-4 and TRBJ2-3; no clear D gene. The CDR3 is 11 residues long. Germline V gives CDR1 SGHNT, CDR2 YYREEE (reference sequence). The germline V and J ends were trimmed by 3 bases and 8 bases, with 7 bases remaining between them. The CDR3 sequence: CASSSPGTQYF. The CDR3, as DNA: TGTGCCAGCAGCTCCCCCGGTACGCAGTATTTT. Combining the CDR3 with reference TRBV5-4 and TRBJ2-3 gives the whole variable domain ETGVTQSPTHLIKTRGQQVTLRCSSQSGHNTVSWYQQALGQGPQFIFQYYREEENGRGNFPPRFSGLQFPNYSSELNVNALELDDSALYLCASSSPGTQYFGPGTRLTVL.

V usage is TRBV6-1 and J usage is TRBJ1-2, with D uncertain. Looked up from germline, CDR1 is MNHNS and CDR2 is SASEGT. The CDR3 consists of 14 residues. The V and J ends lost 7 bases and 2 bases respectively, with 14 bases between them. The CDR3: CASTNPWQNYGYTF. As DNA, the CDR3 is TGTGCCAGCACCAACCCTTGGCAGAACTATGGCTACACCTTC.

This chain uses TRBV7-9 with TRBJ1-4; D gene uncertain. The CDR3 sequence is 14 residues long. Germline CDR1 reads SEHNR; CDR2 reads FQNEAQ (reference sequence). V lost 4 bases, J lost 0 bases, and 6 bases lay in between. The CDR3 nucleotides are TGTGCCAGCAGCTGGAGGACAACTAATGAAAAACTGTTTTTT. Translating gives CASSWRTTNEKLFF.

This clone appeared a few times. The gene calls are TRBV5-1 and TRBJ2-1, with 7 positions matching TRBD2. Looked up from germline, CDR1 is SGHRS and CDR2 is YFSETQ. Trimming at V came to 6 bases and at J to 0 bases, leaving 6 bases not matched to a gene. The CDR3 is made up of 15 amino acids. The CDR3: CASNQGTNSYNEQFF. In DNA form, the CDR3 reads TGCGCCAGCAACCAAGGGACTAACTCCTACAATGAGCAGTTCTTC.

This chain uses TRBV5-1 with TRBJ1-2, with D possibly TRBD1 on 5 matching bases. The CDR3 consists of 15 residues. Per germline, CDR1 SGHRS and CDR2 YFSETQ. With 5 bases removed from V and 5 bases from J, the gap between germline ends came to 19 bases. CDR3 region: CASRSTSGNHYGYTF. The CDR3 DNA reads TGCGCCAGCAGGTCGACTTCAGGGAATCATTATGGCTACACCTTC.

The chain recombines TRBV7-2 with TRBJ2-5; 11 bases are shared with TRBD1. The V segment lost 5 bases and the J segment 4 bases; nucleotides outside the gene matches: 6. Germline assignment: CDR1 SGHTA and CDR2 FQGNSA. The CDR3 contains 15 residues. As DNA, the CDR3 is TGTGCCAGCAGCCAGGACAGGGGGCGCGGAGAGACCCAGTACTTC. Protein product: CASSQDRGRGETQYF. The full variable domain, completed using reference TRBV7-2 and TRBJ2-5, is GAGVSQSPSNKVTEKGKDVELRCDPISGHTALYWYRQSLGQGLEFLIYFQGNSAPDKSGLPSDRFSAERTGGSVSTLTIQRTQQEDSAVYLCASSQDRGRGETQYFGPGTRLLVL.

This rearrangement joins TRBV10-2 to TRBJ2-7; 7 bases align to TRBD1. This CDR3 region has 14 residues. Looked up from germline, CDR1 is WSHSY and CDR2 is SAAADI. The junction had 12 bases not matched to a gene; V was cut back by 8 bases and J by 5 bases. The CDR3 DNA sequence: TGCGCCAGCGGATTTGCAGGGACAGTGGACGAGCAGTACTTC. Translation: CASGFAGTVDEQYF.

CDR3 sequence: CSPGETHEQFF. The CDR3, as DNA: TGCAGTCCCGGGGAGACCCATGAGCAGTTCTTC. The chain has TRBV20-1 and TRBJ2-1; D perhaps matches TRBD2 (5 bases). This CDR3 has 11 residues. Germline CDR1 reads DFQATT; CDR2 reads SNEGSKA (reference sequence). Trimming shortened V by 8 bases and J by 8 bases, and 13 bases separated the two germline ends.

The chain carries TRBV4-2 and TRBJ1-5; D is possibly TRBD1 (5 bases). Trimming took 0 bases from V and 0 from J, leaving 9 bases between them. The CDR3 runs 16 residues. CDR1 is LGHNA and CDR2 is YNFKEQ in the germline V gene. The CDR3 DNA reads as TGTGCCAGCAGCCAAGATCCCCAGGGTAGCAATCAGCCCCAGCATTTT. Translated: CASSQDPQGSNQPQHF.

The V gene is TRBV5-1, the J gene TRBJ2-3; 7 bases line up with TRBD2. The V gene end was trimmed by 4 bases and the J gene end by 0 bases; junction bases not matched to a gene: 8. The CDR3 length is 16 residues. Germline V lookup: CDR1 SGHRS, CDR2 YFSETQ. CDR3 region: CASSRLGGGSTDTQYF. The CDR3 coding sequence is TGCGCCAGCAGCCGCTTGGGGGGGGGAAGCACAGATACGCAGTATTTT.

This chain links TRBV6-5 with TRBJ2-3, with a possible D match to TRBD1 (6 bases). This CDR3 has 14 amino acids. The V gene lost 10 bases and the J gene lost 4 bases, with 18 bases spanning the gap. Germline V gives CDR1 MNHEY, CDR2 SVGAGI. The CDR3 spells CATKIQGPADTQYF. The DNA for the CDR3 is TGTGCCACTAAGATTCAGGGGCCGGCAGATACGCAGTATTTT.

The chain uses TRBV27 and TRBJ1-1; a possible D gene is TRBD1 (5 bases). Looked up from germline, CDR1 is MNHEY and CDR2 is SMNVEV (reference sequence). The V and J ends lost 4 bases and 2 bases respectively, with 17 bases between them. There are 16 residues in the CDR3. CDR3 sequence: CASSSRTTVPNTEAFF. DNA of the CDR3: TGTGCCAGCAGTTCCCGTACGACAGTTCCCAACACTGAAGCTTTCTTT.

V gene TRBV7-2 combines with J gene TRBJ2-7; 10 nucleotides match TRBD2. The CDR3 consists of 16 residues. Germline CDR1 and CDR2: SGHTA and FQGNSA. Trimming cost V 0 bases and J 2 bases; bases outside gene matches: 4. This CDR3 reads CASSLATTSGTYEQYF. The CDR3 DNA follows: TGTGCCAGCAGCTTAGCCACCACTAGCGGGACCTACGAGCAGTACTTC.

The gene calls are TRBV7-2 and TRBJ1-3; no reliable D call. This CDR3 spans 14 amino acids. Germline V lookup: CDR1 SGHTA, CDR2 FQGNSA. With 5 bases removed from V and 4 bases from J, the gap between germline ends came to 12 bases. CDR3 coding DNA: TGTGCCAGCAGCCAGCGGATGTTCGGAAACACCATATATTTT. Amino acids: CASSQRMFGNTIYF.

The rearrangement uses TRBV16 and TRBJ1-3; D perhaps matches TRBD1 (5 bases). Looked up from germline, CDR1 is KGHSY and CDR2 is FQNENV. CDR3 length: 18 residues. V dropped 2 bases and J dropped 3 bases, with 20 bases sitting between them. This chain's CDR3 is CASSQIRQGGIFGNTIYF. CDR3 bases: TGTGCCAGCAGCCAAATACGGCAGGGAGGAATCTTTGGAAACACCATATATTTT.

The V and J genes are TRBV13 and TRBJ2-4; D is uncertain. The CDR3 contains 14 residues. V was pared by 5 bases and J by 0 bases, with 8 bases between. The germline CDR1 and CDR2 sequences are PRHDT and FYEKMQ (reference sequence). The CDR3 here is CASSPPGAKNIQYF. Written as DNA, the CDR3 is TGTGCCAGCAGCCCTCCGGGAGCCAAAAACATTCAGTACTTC. The variable domain in full, with the rest retrieved from reference TRBV13 and TRBJ2-4, is AAGVIQSPRHLIKEKRETATLKCYPIPRHDTVYWYQQGPGQDPQFLISFYEKMQSDKGSIPDRFSAQQFSDYHSELNMSSLELGDSALYFCASSPPGAKNIQYFGAGTRLSVL.

This chain links TRBV28 with TRBJ1-1; TRBD1 aligns across 8 bases. Germline V lookup: CDR1 MDHEN, CDR2 SYDVKM. This CDR3 is 14 amino acids long. After removal of 7 bases from V and 1 base from J, the junction contained 5 bases not matched to a gene. CDR3 coding DNA: TGTGCCAGCACCTCCGGACAGGGGAACACTGAAGCTTTCTTT. Translating gives CASTSGQGNTEAFF.

The chain joins TRBV5-1 to TRBJ2-7, with TRBD2 identical over 11 bases. The CDR3 has 16 amino acids. Germline V CDR1 and CDR2: SGHRS, YFSETQ. The V gene end was trimmed by 4 bases and the J gene end by 5 bases; junction bases not matched to a gene: 11. The CDR3 nucleotides are TGCGCCAGCAGCCCCTTAGGATTAGCGGGGGGGAACGAGCAGTACTTC. Translation gives CASSPLGLAGGNEQYF.